Here is one T cell receptor (beta chain) with its context. Measured with immunoSEQ multiplex PCR; TCRdb has only the in-frame clones, and not every one. The table has roughly 66,000 clones, roughly 87% seen once; the top ten hold 2% to 3%. Researchers took blood at baseline, on cycle 4 day 1, and on cycle 7 day 1. This record belongs to a study of OX40 agonist ivuxolimab in advanced cancers. The V end was cut by 7 bases, the J end by 3 bases, with 16 bases between. CDR3 length: 15 amino acids. Per the germline V gene, CDR1 is LNHDA and CDR2 is SQIVND (reference sequence). Sequenced here: CD4+ or CD8+ T cells sorted from blood, sampled in a trial of the OX40 agonist ivuxolimab. V gene TRBV19 combines with J gene TRBJ1-5, with D possibly TRBD1 on 6 matching bases. The receptor was isolated from an adult with an advanced solid tumor such as melanoma, head and neck, liver or kidney cancer. CDR3 residues: CASKGHHSDNQPQHF. Written as DNA, the CDR3 is TGTGCCAGTAAGGGACACCACAGTGACAATCAGCCCCAGCATTTT.